The 17 T cell receptor beta chains in this list originate from one sample, sequenced in a study of naive and memory T cell subsets. Amplification of ligated cDNA took four PCR rounds with SP2 and nested alpha and beta constant primers. TCRdb fed the 5' RACE reads into MiXCR, producing one record per CDR3 protein. Found here are over 50,000 distinct CDR3 sequences, about 7.1% of them singletons; the top ten hold more than 7.5%. An oligonucleotide containing a UMI was ligated to the 3' end of TCR cDNA. These receptors were obtained from a female donor in good health.

The chain recombines TRBV3-1 with TRBJ1-5; maybe TRBD1 (5 bases). The germline V and J ends were trimmed by 1 base and 7 bases, with 17 bases remaining between them. Germline V gene data show CDR1 as LGHDT and CDR2 as YNNKEL (reference sequence). The CDR3 extends over 16 amino acids. Here the CDR3 DNA reads TGTGCCAGCAGCCAAGGTGACCCGGGGCGCGGGCAGCCCCAGCATTTT. Translating gives CASSQGDPGRGQPQHF.

This clonotype was seen ten or more times. This chain links TRBV4-3 with TRBJ2-1, with TRBD1 identical over 8 bases. The CDR3 consists of 18 residues. Trimming at V came to 2 bases and at J to 2 bases, leaving 11 bases not matched to a gene. CDR1 and CDR2 from the germline V gene are LGHNA and YSLEER. CDR3 amino acids: CASSQRVVDRGTYNEQFF. DNA of the CDR3: TGCGCCAGCAGCCAACGGGTTGTAGACAGGGGTACCTACAATGAGCAGTTCTTC.

At least ten counts were recorded for this clonotype. The chain uses TRBV9 and TRBJ2-5; TRBD2 agrees at 10 bases. The V gene's germline CDR1 is SGDLS and CDR2 YYNGEE. V lost 3 bases, J lost 3 bases, and 11 bases stayed unmatched. CDR3 length: 17 residues. The CDR3 DNA sequence: TGTGCCAGCAGCGCCCGATCAAGGACTAGCGGAAAAGAGACCCAGTACTTC. Its translation: CASSARSRTSGKETQYF.

This clonotype was found a few times. The chain employs TRBV7-6 and TRBJ2-2, with 7 positions matching TRBD2. Germline CDR1 and CDR2: SGHVS and FNYEAQ. Trimming cost V 4 bases and J 8 bases; bases outside gene matches: 4. The CDR3 consists of 13 residues. This CDR3 reads CASSWRTSGELFF. The CDR3 DNA is TGTGCCAGCAGCTGGAGGACTAGTGGGGAGCTGTTTTTT.

This clonotype was found a few times. The chain couples TRBV20-1 to TRBJ1-5, with unresolved D. V gave up 6 bases and J gave up 3 bases, with 18 bases separating them. Germline V gene data show CDR1 as DFQATT and CDR2 as SNEGSKA (reference sequence). This CDR3 is built from 15 residues. The CDR3 reads CSALPGAVLNQPQHF. As DNA, the CDR3 is TGCAGTGCCTTACCTGGCGCAGTTCTCAATCAGCCCCAGCATTTT.

This rearrangement joins TRBV3-1 to TRBJ1-2; 8 bases align to TRBD1. The CDR3 runs to 14 residues. Germline values: CDR1 LGHDT, CDR2 YNNKEL (reference sequence). The trim removed 0 bases at V and 9 bases at J, leaving 6 bases unmatched. As DNA, the CDR3 is TGTGCCAGCAGCCAAGATAGGACAGGGAGGCGCTACACCTTC. It is translated as CASSQDRTGRRYTF.

This chain joins TRBV28 and TRBJ1-6; the match to TRBD1 covers 10 bases. Trimming at V came to 5 bases and at J to 10 bases, leaving 8 bases not matched to a gene. Germline CDR1 reads MDHEN; CDR2 reads SYDVKM. This CDR3 is built from 15 residues. Written as DNA, the CDR3 is TGTGCCAGCAGTCGTAAGACAGGGGGCGGATCACCCCTCCACTTT. Its translation: CASSRKTGGGSPLHF. Filled out from reference TRBV28 and TRBJ1-6, the complete variable domain reads DVKVTQSSRYLVKRTGEKVFLECVQDMDHENMFWYRQDPGLGLRLIYFSYDVKMKEKGDIPEGYSVSREKKERFSLILESASTNQTSMYLCASSRKTGGGSPLHFGNGTRLTVT.

In this sample, this clonotype turned up many times. The CDR3 sequence: CASSPRTDNTEAFF. CDR3 DNA sequence: TGTGCCAGCTCACCGAGGACGGATAACACTGAAGCTTTCTTT. The chain has TRBV18 and TRBJ1-1; D is unresolved. With 3 bases removed from V and 2 bases from J, the gap between germline ends came to 10 bases. This CDR3 contains 14 residues. Germline V lookup: CDR1 KGHSH, CDR2 LQKENI.

The sample holds many counts of this clonotype. The chain uses TRBV5-1 and TRBJ2-5, with 8 nucleotides matching TRBD2. CDR3 length equals 15 residues. J gave up 1 base and V 1 base, and 3 bases lay outside the gene matches. CDR1 SGHRS and CDR2 YFSETQ come from the germline V gene. Here the CDR3 reads CASSLSGGSQETQYF. CDR3 bases: TGCGCCAGCAGCTTGAGCGGGGGATCCCAAGAGACCCAGTACTTC.

The chain links TRBV4-2 to TRBJ2-7; no clear D. The CDR3 loop spans 21 amino acids. Deletions cut 3 bases from V and 0 bases from J, with 30 bases between. CDR1 and CDR2 from the germline V gene are LGHNA and YNFKEQ. CDR3 amino acids: CASSHGRDNFQVRRSSYEQYF. The CDR3, as DNA: TGTGCCAGCAGCCACGGAAGAGATAATTTTCAGGTCCGAAGGAGCTCCTACGAGCAGTACTTC.

This clonotype is medium-sized within its sample. The CDR3 spells CASSQESGGRGDTQYF. In nucleotides, the CDR3 is TGTGCCAGCAGCCAAGAGAGCGGGGGGCGGGGAGATACGCAGTATTTT. The rearrangement links TRBV3-1 to TRBJ2-3; 9 bases map to TRBD2. This CDR3 contains 16 residues. Germline V gene lookup returns CDR1 LGHDT and CDR2 YNNKEL (reference sequence). Trimming cost V 0 bases and J 5 bases; bases outside gene matches: 6.

This clonotype was seen ten or more times. This sequence joins TRBV12-3 or TRBV12-4 and TRBJ2-1; 8 nucleotides line up with TRBD2. The CDR3 contains 15 residues. V lost 3 bases to trimming and J lost 4 bases; unmatched junction nucleotides: 5. The CDR3 loop is CASSFAGGSYNEQFF. The CDR3, as DNA: TGTGCCAGCAGTTTCGCGGGGGGCTCTTACAATGAGCAGTTCTTC.

This clonotype appeared many times. This rearrangement joins TRBV12-3 or TRBV12-4 to TRBJ1-1; D remains ambiguous. This CDR3 has 13 amino acids. The V end lost 3 bases, the J end lost 1 base, and 6 bases lay between the germline ends. The CDR3 spells CASSFRENTEAFF. CDR3 nucleotides: TGTGCCAGCAGTTTCAGAGAGAACACTGAAGCTTTCTTT.

This clonotype has more than one count but fewer than ten. This chain connects TRBV7-9 to TRBJ1-4; possible D gene TRBD1, 6 bases. This CDR3 has 16 amino acids. Trimming cost V 5 bases and J 5 bases, with 18 bases left between them. Germline-derived CDR1 and CDR2 are SEHNR and FQNEAQ (reference sequence). CDR3 region: CASSRSSGALNEKLFF. The CDR3 nucleotides read TGTGCCAGCAGCCGGTCGTCGGGGGCCTTGAATGAAAAACTGTTTTTT.

V usage is TRBV12-3 or TRBV12-4 and J usage is TRBJ2-3; D might be TRBD2 (6 bases). The ends were cut back, 5 bases at V and 3 bases at J, with 6 bases in the middle. This CDR3 has 12 residues. CDR3 protein: CASSGGTDTQYF. The DNA for the CDR3 is TGTGCCAGCAGTGGGGGGACAGATACGCAGTATTTT.

This clonotype was recorded at least ten times. The chain links TRBV9 to TRBJ2-3; D call uncertain. The CDR3 consists of 11 residues. The germline V gene encodes CDR1 SGDLS and CDR2 YYNGEE. V shed 4 bases and J shed 6 bases, with 6 bases lying between them. CDR3 sequence (DNA): TGTGCCAGCAGCCGTGGGGATACGCAGTATTTT. This gives the protein CASSRGDTQYF.

This clonotype was detected ten times or more. The V gene is TRBV24-1, the J gene TRBJ1-2; 7 nucleotides line up with TRBD1. The ends lost 5 bases at V and 5 bases at J; junction bases unmatched: 16. This CDR3 is 17 amino acids long. Germline-derived CDR1 and CDR2 are KGHDR and SFDVKD. The CDR3 bases are TGTGCCACCAGTGCCTATTCGAGTAAGACAGGGACTTATGGCTACACCTTC. Its translation is CATSAYSSKTGTYGYTF.